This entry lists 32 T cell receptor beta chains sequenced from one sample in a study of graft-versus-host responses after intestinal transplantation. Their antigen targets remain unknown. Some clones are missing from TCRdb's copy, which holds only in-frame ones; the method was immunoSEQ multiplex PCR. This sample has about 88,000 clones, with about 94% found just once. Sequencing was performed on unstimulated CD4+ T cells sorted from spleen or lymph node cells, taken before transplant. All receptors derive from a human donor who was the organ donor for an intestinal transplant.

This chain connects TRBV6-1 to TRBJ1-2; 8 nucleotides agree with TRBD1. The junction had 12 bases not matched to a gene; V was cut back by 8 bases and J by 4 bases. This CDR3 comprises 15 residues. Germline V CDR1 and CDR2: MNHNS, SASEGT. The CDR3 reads CASLRTGTATYGYTF. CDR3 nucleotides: TGTGCCAGCCTCCGGACAGGGACCGCAACCTATGGCTACACCTTC.

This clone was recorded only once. In nucleotides, the CDR3 is TGTGCCAGCAGTGAAGGGTCCGGACTGACCGGGGAGCTGTTTTTT. Its translation: CASSEGSGLTGELFF. This sequence joins TRBV6-1 and TRBJ2-2; a possible D gene is TRBD2 (5 bases). The CDR3 loop spans 15 amino acids. The V end was cut by 1 base, the J end by 5 bases, with 11 bases between. CDR1 is MNHNS and CDR2 is SASEGT in the germline V gene.

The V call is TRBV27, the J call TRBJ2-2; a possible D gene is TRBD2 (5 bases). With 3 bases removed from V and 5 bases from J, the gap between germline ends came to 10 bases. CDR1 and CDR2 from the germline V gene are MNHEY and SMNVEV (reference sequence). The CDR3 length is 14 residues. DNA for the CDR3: TGTGCCAGCAGTTTGGCGGGTAGTACCGGGGAGCTGTTTTTT. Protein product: CASSLAGSTGELFF.

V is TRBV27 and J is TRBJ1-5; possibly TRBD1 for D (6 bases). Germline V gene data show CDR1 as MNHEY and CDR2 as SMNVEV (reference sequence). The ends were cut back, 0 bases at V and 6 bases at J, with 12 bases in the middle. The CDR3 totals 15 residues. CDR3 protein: CASSLSMGGAQPQHF. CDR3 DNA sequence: TGTGCCAGCAGTTTATCGATGGGGGGGGCTCAGCCCCAGCATTTT.

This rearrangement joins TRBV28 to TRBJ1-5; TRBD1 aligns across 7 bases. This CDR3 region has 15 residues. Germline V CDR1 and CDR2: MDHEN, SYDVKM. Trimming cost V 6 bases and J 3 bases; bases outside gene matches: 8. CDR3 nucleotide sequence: TGTGCCAGCAGACTATTTAGGGGGCTCAATCAGCCCCAGCATTTT. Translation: CASRLFRGLNQPQHF.

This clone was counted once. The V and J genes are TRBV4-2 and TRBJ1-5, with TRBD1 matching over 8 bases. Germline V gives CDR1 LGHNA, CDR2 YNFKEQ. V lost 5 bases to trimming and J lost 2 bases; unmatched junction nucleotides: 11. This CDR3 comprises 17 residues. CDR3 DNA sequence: TGTGCCAGCAGCTCAATAGGACAGGGCTTAGGCAATCAGCCCCAGCATTTT. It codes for CASSSIGQGLGNQPQHF.

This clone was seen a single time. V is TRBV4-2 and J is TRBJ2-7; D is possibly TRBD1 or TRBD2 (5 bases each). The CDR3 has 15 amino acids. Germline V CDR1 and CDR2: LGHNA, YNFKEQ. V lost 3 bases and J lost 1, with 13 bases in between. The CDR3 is CASSQSPGLSYEQYF. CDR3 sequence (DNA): TGTGCCAGCAGCCAGTCGCCGGGGCTATCCTACGAGCAGTACTTC.

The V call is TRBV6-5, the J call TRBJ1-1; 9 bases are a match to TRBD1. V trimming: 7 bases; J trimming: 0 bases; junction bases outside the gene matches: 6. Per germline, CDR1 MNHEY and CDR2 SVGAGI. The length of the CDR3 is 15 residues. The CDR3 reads CASNDRGIVNTEAFF. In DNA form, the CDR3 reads TGTGCCAGCAATGACAGGGGGATCGTGAACACTGAAGCTTTCTTT.

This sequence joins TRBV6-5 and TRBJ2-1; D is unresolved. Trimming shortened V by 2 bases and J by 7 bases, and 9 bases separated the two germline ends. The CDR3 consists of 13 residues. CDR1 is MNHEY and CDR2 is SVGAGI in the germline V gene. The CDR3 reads CASSYGLGNEQFF. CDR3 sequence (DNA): TGTGCCAGCAGTTACGGGCTAGGGAATGAGCAGTTCTTC.

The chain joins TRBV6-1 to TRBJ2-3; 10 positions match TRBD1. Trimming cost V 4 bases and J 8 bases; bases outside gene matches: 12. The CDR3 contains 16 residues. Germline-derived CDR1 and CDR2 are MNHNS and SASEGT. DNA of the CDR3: TGTGCCAGCAGTGCGGGACAGGGGTTCAGCAGGGGTACGCAGTATTTT. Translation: CASSAGQGFSRGTQYF.

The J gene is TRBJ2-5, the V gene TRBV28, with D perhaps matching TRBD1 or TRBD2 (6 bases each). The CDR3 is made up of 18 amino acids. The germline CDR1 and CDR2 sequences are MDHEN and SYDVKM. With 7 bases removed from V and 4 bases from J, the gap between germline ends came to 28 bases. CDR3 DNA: TGTGCCAGCACCCCTCGGGGGACTGGAACAGGGTTAATAGAGACCCAGTACTTC. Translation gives CASTPRGTGTGLIETQYF.

The CDR3 sequence: CASSPAAPGSGNTIYF. CDR3 bases: TGTGCCAGCAGCCCTGCGGCCCCGGGCTCTGGAAACACCATATATTTT. The chain carries TRBV28 and TRBJ1-3; D not certain. Germline CDR1 and CDR2: MDHEN and SYDVKM. Trimming removed 6 bases at V and 0 bases at J, with 15 bases between. This CDR3 has 16 amino acids.

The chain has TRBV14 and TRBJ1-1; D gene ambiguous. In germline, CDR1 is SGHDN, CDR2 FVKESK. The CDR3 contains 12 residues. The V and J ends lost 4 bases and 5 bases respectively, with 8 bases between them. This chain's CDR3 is CASSPQWTEAFF. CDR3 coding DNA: TGTGCCAGCAGCCCGCAGTGGACTGAAGCTTTCTTT.

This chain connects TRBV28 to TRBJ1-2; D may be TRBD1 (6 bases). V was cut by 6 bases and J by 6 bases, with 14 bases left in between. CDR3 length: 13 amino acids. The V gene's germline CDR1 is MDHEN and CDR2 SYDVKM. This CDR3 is CASRIAGGHGYTF. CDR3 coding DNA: TGTGCCAGCAGAATCGCCGGGGGGCATGGCTACACCTTC.

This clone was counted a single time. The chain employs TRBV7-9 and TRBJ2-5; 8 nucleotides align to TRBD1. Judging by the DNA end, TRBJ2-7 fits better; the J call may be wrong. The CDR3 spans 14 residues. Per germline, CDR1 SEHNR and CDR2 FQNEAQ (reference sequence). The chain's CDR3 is CASSLRQGADEQYF. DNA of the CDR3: TGTGCCAGCAGCTTAAGGCAGGGGGCCGACGAGCAGTACTTC.

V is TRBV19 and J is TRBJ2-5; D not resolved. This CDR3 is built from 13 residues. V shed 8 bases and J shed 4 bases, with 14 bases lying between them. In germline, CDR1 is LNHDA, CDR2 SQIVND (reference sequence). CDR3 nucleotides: TGTGCCAGTGCAAAAGGGTGGGGAGAGACCCAGTACTTC. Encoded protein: CASAKGWGETQYF.

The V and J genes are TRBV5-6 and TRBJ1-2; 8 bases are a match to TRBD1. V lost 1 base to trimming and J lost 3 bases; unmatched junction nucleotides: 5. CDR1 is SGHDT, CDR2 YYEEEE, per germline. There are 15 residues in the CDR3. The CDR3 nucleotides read TGTGCCAGCAGCTTGTGGACAGGGTATTACTATGGCTACACCTTC. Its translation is CASSLWTGYYYGYTF.

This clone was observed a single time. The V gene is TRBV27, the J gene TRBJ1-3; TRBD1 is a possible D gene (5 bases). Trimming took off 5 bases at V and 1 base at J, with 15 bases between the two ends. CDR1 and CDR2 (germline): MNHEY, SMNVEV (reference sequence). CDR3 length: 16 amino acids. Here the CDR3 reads CASSMGKGLSGNTIYF. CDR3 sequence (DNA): TGTGCCAGCAGTATGGGCAAGGGGCTATCTGGAAACACCATATATTTT.

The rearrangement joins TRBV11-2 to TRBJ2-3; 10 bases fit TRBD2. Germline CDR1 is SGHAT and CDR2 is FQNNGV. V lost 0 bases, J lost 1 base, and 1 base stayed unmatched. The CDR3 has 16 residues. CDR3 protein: CASSLDLAGGTDTQYF. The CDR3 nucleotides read TGTGCCAGCAGCTTAGATCTAGCGGGGGGCACAGATACGCAGTATTTT. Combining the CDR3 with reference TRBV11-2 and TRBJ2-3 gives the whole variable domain EAGVAQSPRYKIIEKRQSVAFWCNPISGHATLYWYQQILGQGPKLLIQFQNNGVVDDSQLPKDRFSAERLKGVDSTLKIQPAKLEDSAVYLCASSLDLAGGTDTQYFGPGTRLTVL.

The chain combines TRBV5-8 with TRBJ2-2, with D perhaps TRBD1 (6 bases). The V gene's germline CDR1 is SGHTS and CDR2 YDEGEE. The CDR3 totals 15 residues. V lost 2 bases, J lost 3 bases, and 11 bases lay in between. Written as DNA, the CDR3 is TGTGCCAGCAGCTTCTGGACAGCTTACACCGGGGAGCTGTTTTTT. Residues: CASSFWTAYTGELFF. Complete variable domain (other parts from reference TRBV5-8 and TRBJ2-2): EAGVTQSPTHLIKTRGQQATLRCSPISGHTSVYWYQQALGLGLQFLLWYDEGEERNRGNFPPRFSGRQFPNYSSELNVNALELEDSALYLCASSFWTAYTGELFFGEGSRLTVL.

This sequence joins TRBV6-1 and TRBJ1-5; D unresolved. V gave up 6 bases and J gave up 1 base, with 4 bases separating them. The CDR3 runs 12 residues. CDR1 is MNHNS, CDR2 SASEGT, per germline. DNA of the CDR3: TGTGCCAGCAGGGTCAGCAATCAGCCCCAGCATTTT. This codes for CASRVSNQPQHF.

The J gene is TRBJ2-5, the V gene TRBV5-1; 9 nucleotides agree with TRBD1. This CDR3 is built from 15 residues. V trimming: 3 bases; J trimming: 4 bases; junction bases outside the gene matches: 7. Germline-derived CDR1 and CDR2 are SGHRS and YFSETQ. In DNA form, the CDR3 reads TGCGCCAGCAGCTCACCGACAGGGGGGCCAGAGACCCAGTACTTC. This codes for CASSSPTGGPETQYF. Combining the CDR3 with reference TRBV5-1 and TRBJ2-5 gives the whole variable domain KAGVTQTPRYLIKTRGQQVTLSCSPISGHRSVSWYQQTPGQGLQFLFEYFSETQRNKGNFPGRFSGRQFSNSRSEMNVSTLELGDSALYLCASSSPTGGPETQYFGPGTRLLVL.

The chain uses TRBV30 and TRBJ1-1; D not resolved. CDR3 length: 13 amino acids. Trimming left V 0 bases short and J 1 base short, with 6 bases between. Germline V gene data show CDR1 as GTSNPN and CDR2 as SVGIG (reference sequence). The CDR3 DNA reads TGTGCCTGGAGTGTCAAAGGGAACACTGAAGCTTTCTTT. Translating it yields CAWSVKGNTEAFF.

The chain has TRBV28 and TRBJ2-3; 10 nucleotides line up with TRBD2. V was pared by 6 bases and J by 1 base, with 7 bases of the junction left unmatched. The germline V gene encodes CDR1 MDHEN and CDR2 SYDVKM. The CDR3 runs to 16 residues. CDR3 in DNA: TGTGCCAGCAGGCAACAAAGCGGGGGGGGCACAGATACGCAGTATTTT. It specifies CASRQQSGGGTDTQYF.

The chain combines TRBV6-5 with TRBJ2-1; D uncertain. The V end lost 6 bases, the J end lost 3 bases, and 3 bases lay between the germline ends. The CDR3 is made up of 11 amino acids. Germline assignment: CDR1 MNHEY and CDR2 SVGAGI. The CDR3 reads CASRFYNEQFF. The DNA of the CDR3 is TGTGCCAGCAGATTCTACAATGAGCAGTTCTTC.

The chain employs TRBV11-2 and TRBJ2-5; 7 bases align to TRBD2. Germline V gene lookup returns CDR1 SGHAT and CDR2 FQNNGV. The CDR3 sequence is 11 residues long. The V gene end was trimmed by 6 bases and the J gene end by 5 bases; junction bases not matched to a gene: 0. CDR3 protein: CASRRGETQYF. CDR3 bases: TGTGCCAGCAGGCGGGGGGAGACCCAGTACTTC.

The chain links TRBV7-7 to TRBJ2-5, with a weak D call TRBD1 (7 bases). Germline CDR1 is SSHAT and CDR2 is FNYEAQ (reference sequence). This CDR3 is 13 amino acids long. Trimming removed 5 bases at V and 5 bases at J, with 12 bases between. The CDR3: CASSTGAGETQYF. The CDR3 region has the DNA TGTGCCAGCAGCACAGGGGCGGGGGAGACCCAGTACTTC.

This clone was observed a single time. The CDR3 is CASSLLGQLFF. The CDR3 DNA reads as TGTGCCAGCAGTTTATTAGGACAGCTGTTTTTT. The gene calls are TRBV28 and TRBJ1-4, with TRBD1 as a possible D gene (6 bases). Trimming cost V 1 base and J 14 bases, with 8 bases left between them. The CDR3 spans 11 residues. From germline, CDR1 is MDHEN and CDR2 SYDVKM. Based on the CDR3 plus reference TRBV28 and TRBJ1-4, the full variable domain is DVKVTQSSRYLVKRTGEKVFLECVQDMDHENMFWYRQDPGLGLRLIYFSYDVKMKEKGDIPEGYSVSREKKERFSLILESASTNQTSMYLCASSLLGQLFFGSGTQLSVL.

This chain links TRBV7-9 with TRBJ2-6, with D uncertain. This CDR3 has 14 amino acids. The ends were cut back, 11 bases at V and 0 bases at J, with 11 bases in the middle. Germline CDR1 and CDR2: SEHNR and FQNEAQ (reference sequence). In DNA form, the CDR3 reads TGTGCCGCTACTGAGGACTCTGGGGCCAACGTCCTGACTTTC. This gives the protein CAATEDSGANVLTF.

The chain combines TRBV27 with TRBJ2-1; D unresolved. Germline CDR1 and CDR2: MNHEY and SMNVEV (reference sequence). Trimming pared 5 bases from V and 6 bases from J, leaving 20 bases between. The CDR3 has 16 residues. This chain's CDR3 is CASSPLQTISGNEQFF. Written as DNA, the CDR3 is TGTGCCAGCAGTCCGCTCCAGACAATATCTGGCAATGAGCAGTTCTTC.

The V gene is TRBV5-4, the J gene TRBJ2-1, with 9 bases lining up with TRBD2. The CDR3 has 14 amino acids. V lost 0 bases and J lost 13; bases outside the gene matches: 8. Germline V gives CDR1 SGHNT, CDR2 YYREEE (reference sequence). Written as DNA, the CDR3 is TGTGCCAGCAGCTTGGGGCTAGCGGGGATCGAACAGTTCTTC. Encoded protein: CASSLGLAGIEQFF.

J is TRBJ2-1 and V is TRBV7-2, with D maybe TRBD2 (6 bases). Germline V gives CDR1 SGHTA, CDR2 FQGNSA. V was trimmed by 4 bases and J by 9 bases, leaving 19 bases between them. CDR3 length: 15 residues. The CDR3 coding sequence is TGTGCCAGCAGCTCACTCACGGCGGGGCCGGGTGAGCAGTTCTTC. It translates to CASSSLTAGPGEQFF. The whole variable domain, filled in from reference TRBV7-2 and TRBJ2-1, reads GAGVSQSPSNKVTEKGKDVELRCDPISGHTALYWYRQSLGQGLEFLIYFQGNSAPDKSGLPSDRFSAERTGGSVSTLTIQRTQQEDSAVYLCASSSLTAGPGEQFFGPGTRLTVL.